This TCR beta chain is from a study of identical twins. The study's findings and limits: With abundant cord blood beta clonotypes, insertions were fewer; memory repertoires showed no such pattern.

This clonotype was picked up many times. The antigen is not known. The V end was cut by 2 bases, the J end by 2 bases, with 7 bases between. The germline CDR1 and CDR2 sequences are MNHEY and SMNVEV (reference sequence). The CDR3 loop spans 14 amino acids. TCRdb itself ran the 5' RACE reads through MiXCR, one entry per CDR3 protein. The sample shows 570,000 or so distinct CDR3 sequences, approximately 9.6% of them seen only once. The same specimen was also included in a second study, on yellow fever vaccine responses in identical twins.

The chain couples TRBV27 to TRBJ2-1; D is unresolved. Sequenced: PBMCs. The receptor was derived from a woman aged 18-29 years in good health. The CDR3: CASSLSTAYNEQFF. CDR3 DNA: TGTGCCAGCAGTTTAAGCACAGCCTACAATGAGCAGTTCTTC.